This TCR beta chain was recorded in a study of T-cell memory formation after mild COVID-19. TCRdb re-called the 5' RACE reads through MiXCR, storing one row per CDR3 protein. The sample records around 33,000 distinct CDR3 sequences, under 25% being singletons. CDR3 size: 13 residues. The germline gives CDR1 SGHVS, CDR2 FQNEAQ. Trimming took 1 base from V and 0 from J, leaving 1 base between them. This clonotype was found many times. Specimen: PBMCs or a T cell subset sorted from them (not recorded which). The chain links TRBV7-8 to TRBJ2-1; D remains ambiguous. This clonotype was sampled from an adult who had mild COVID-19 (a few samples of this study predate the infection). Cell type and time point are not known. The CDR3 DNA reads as TGTGCCAGCAGCTTAGACTCCTACAATGAGCAGTTCTTC. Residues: CASSLDSYNEQFF.